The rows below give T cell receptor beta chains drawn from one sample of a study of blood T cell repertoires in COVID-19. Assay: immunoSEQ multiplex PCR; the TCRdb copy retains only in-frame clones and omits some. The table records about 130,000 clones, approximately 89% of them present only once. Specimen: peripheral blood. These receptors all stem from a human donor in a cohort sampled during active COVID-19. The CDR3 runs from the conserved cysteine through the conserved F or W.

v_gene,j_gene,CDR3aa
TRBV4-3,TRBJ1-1,CASSQAITANTEAFF
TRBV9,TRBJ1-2,CASSVDRGRYYGYTF
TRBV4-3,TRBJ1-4,CASSLNRGFATNEKLFF
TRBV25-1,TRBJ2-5,CASSESGVPKETQYF
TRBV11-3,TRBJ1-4,CASSPGQSQGKLFF
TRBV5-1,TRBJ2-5,CASSLGEQGRETQYF
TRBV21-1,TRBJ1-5,CASSKTGGGNQPQHF
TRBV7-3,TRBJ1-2,CASSFRDYTNYGYTF
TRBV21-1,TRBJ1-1,CASSRFQDRERTEAFF
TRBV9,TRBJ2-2,CASSTRGRGANTGELFF
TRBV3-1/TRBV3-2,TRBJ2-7,CASMSYEVGEQYF
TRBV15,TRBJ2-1,CATSRDYGTSGINEQFF
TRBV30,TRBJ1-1,CAWGNSITGSTEAFF
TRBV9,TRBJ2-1,CASSVSGRSDNEQFF
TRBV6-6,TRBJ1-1,CASSKTGVAEAFF
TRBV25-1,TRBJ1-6,CASSEYSHRTAVNSPLHF
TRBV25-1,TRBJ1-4,CASSDLRGGNEKLFF
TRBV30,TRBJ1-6,CALTGELGSPLHF
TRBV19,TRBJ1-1,CASSQGILNTEAFF
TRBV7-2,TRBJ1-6,CASSFSGSPLHF
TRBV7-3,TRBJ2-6,CASSPETGANVLTF
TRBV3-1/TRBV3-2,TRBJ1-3,CASSALGSGNTIYF
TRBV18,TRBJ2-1,CASSTSGRDFNEQFF
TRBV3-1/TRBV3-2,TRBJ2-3,CASSLLSRPDTQYF
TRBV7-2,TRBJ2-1,CASSPRGSGMGSYNEQFF
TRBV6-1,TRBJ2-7,CASSEGEIYEQYF
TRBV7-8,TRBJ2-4,CASSPRRGRDIQYF
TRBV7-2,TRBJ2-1,CASSLGVRNNEQFF
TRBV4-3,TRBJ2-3,CASSQDRRVNTQYF
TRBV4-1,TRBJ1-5,CASSQEGPFRGSNQPQHF
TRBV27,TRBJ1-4,CASSPRHPTNEKLFF
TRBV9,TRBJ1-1,CASSVAAANTEAFF
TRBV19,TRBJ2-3,CASSPSGADTQYF
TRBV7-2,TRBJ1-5,CASSRGEASNQPQHF
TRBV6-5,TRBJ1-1,CAITTGTGGKAFF
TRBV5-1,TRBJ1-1,CASSLVSGNTEAFF
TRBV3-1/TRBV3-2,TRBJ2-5,CASSQDRGETQYF
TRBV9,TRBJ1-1,CASSGRDTYTEAFF